The entry below describes one T cell receptor (beta chain). The target antigen is unknown. Given a much more abundant clone one base away, this may be a read error. The CDR3 length is 12 residues. Germline V CDR1 and CDR2: SEHNR, FQNEAQ (reference sequence). TCRbeta libraries were built with three rounds of nested PCR, modified from ARM-PCR. TCRdb called the multiplex PCR reads again in MiXCR, with one record for every CDR3 protein. The profile shows more than 90,000 distinct CDR3 sequences, 67% of them singletons. The entry originates in a study of tumor and adjacent non-tumor tissue in lung cancer. Study information: On average, productive TCRbeta reads reached a few million per sample. Whole-study findings and limits: In normal lung, the top 100 clones were significantly more dominant than in tumor. Tumor tissue had significantly higher TCR diversity than normal lung.

This sample's RNA came from whole unsorted tissue. This receptor was taken from a man in his 60s with non-small cell lung cancer. The chain employs TRBV7-9 and TRBJ1-5; D is unresolved. The J call may be faulty, since TRBJ2-3 better matches the DNA end. The sequenced sample was lung tumor tissue. The chain's CDR3 is CASSLLGQPQYF. The CDR3 coding sequence is TGTGCCAGCAGCTTATTGGGTCAGCCCCAGTATTTT.